This TCR beta chain came from a study of T cell repertoires in cytomegalovirus infection. The sample holds a few counts of this clonotype. Its cognate antigen is unknown. MiXCR was run by TCRdb on the reads, yielding one entry per CDR3 protein. The repertoire has under 500,000 distinct CDR3 sequences, under 55% of them found once; the top ten carry about 39%. Material: cultured PBMCs, obtained from culture after CMV antigen stimulation. The receptor was derived from a human donor in good health (CMV status not recorded). Some clones in this sample may be carry-over from other donors' samples.

The CDR3: CASSPTGRSVPNYGYTF. In nucleotides, the CDR3 is TGTGCCAGCAGCCCGACAGGGAGGAGTGTGCCGAACTATGGCTACACCTTC. V usage is TRBV7-6 and J usage is TRBJ1-2; 7 bases fit TRBD1. The junction had 14 bases not matched to a gene; V was cut back by 5 bases and J by 2 bases. The CDR3 runs to 17 residues. Germline loops: CDR1 SGHVS, CDR2 FNYEAQ.